These 25 T cell receptor beta chains share one sample of origin, sequenced in a study of cytomegalovirus exposure and HLA in healthy donors. The PCR contained 60 Vbeta and 13 Jbeta primers. Clones were sequenced by immunoSEQ multiplex PCR, and TCRdb holds only the in-frame ones, with some missing. The sample shows 150,000 to 180,000 clones, 65% to 90% of them seen only once. Specimen: PBMCs. The receptors were sampled from a woman between 50 and 59 years old in good health and CMV-seropositive.

This chain joins TRBV18 and TRBJ2-7; 7 nucleotides align to TRBD1. This CDR3 contains 14 residues. The germline V gene encodes CDR1 KGHSH and CDR2 LQKENI. Trimming took 5 bases from V and 3 from J; bases not matched to a gene: 7. CDR3: CASSTGQDRYEQYF. DNA for the CDR3: TGTGCCAGCTCAACAGGACAGGACCGCTACGAGCAGTACTTC.

This chain connects TRBV10-2 to TRBJ1-1; D is uncertain. The CDR3 has 12 amino acids. V was clipped by 3 bases and J by 7 bases, with 9 bases between them. Germline V gene sequence: CDR1 WSHSY, CDR2 SAAADI. This chain's CDR3 is CASSDAGDEAFF. The CDR3 nucleotides read TGCGCCAGCAGTGATGCCGGAGATGAAGCTTTCTTT.

This chain joins TRBV27 and TRBJ2-3; D gene ambiguous. Germline lookup yields CDR1 MNHEY and CDR2 SMNVEV (reference sequence). The CDR3 runs to 13 residues. V gave up 5 bases and J gave up 2 bases, with 8 bases separating them. This chain's CDR3 is CASSPQNTDTQYF. In DNA, the CDR3 is TGTGCCAGCAGTCCGCAGAACACAGATACGCAGTATTTT.

This chain links TRBV23-1 with TRBJ2-2; 7 bases line up with TRBD1. TRBV23-1 is assigned to the ORF class and has an uncertain function. The CDR3 covers 15 residues. V dropped 8 bases and J dropped 2; count of bases not matched to a gene: 8. CDR3 sequence: CASRLTGENTGELFF. The CDR3, as DNA: TGCGCCAGCCGACTCACAGGGGAAAACACCGGGGAGCTGTTTTTT.

CDR3 bases: TGTGCCAGCAGCTCGGTCCCGGGACAGGGAGGCTATGGCTACACCTTC. Protein: CASSSVPGQGGYGYTF. This chain joins TRBV7-9 and TRBJ1-2; 9 nucleotides line up with TRBD1. CDR1 and CDR2 from the germline V gene are SEHNR and FQNEAQ (reference sequence). Trimming cost V 4 bases and J 4 bases; bases outside gene matches: 10. The CDR3 runs to 16 residues.

This clone was detected only a few times. The genes are TRBV29-1 and TRBJ1-2, with 8 positions matching TRBD1. Germline-derived CDR1 and CDR2 are SQVTM and ANQGSEA. This CDR3 contains 14 residues. Trimming cost V 7 bases and J 3 bases; bases outside gene matches: 10. CDR3 bases: TGCAGCGACCTACAGGGGGGGGAAGACTATGGCTACACCTTC. Encoded protein: CSDLQGGEDYGYTF.

The chain carries TRBV7-9 and TRBJ1-4, with 7 bases lining up with TRBD1. This CDR3 region has 16 residues. V dropped 3 bases and J dropped 8; count of bases not matched to a gene: 12. Germline values: CDR1 SEHNR, CDR2 FQNEAQ (reference sequence). The CDR3 is CASSFQQGSEREKLFF. In DNA, the CDR3 is TGTGCCAGCAGCTTTCAACAGGGGAGCGAGAGAGAAAAACTGTTTTTT. The full variable domain, its missing parts supplied by reference TRBV7-9 and TRBJ1-4, is DTGVSQNPRHKITKRGQNVTFRCDPISEHNRLYWYRQTLGQGPEFLTYFQNEAQLEKSRLLSDRFSAERPKGSFSTLEIQRTEQGDSAMYLCASSFQQGSEREKLFFGSGTQLSVL.

This clone was picked up a small number of times. The gene calls are TRBV27 and TRBJ1-1; 7 positions match TRBD1. The CDR3 loop spans 14 amino acids. After removal of 2 bases from V and 2 bases from J, the junction contained 2 bases not matched to a gene. Germline CDR1 reads MNHEY; CDR2 reads SMNVEV (reference sequence). This CDR3 is CASSLVGGNTEAFF. In DNA form, the CDR3 reads TGTGCCAGCAGTTTAGTAGGGGGCAACACTGAAGCTTTCTTT.

The chain carries TRBV27 and TRBJ2-7; 9 nucleotides match TRBD2. The CDR3 covers 14 residues. J lost 2 bases, V lost 5 bases, and 4 bases had no gene match. Germline V gives CDR1 MNHEY, CDR2 SMNVEV (reference sequence). CDR3 protein: CASSRGGGTYEQYF. The DNA for the CDR3 is TGTGCCAGCAGTCGCGGGGGGGGGACCTACGAGCAGTACTTC.

The rearrangement joins TRBV7-9 to TRBJ2-2; D not resolved. Germline CDR1 is SEHNR and CDR2 is FQNEAQ (reference sequence). Trimming took 2 bases from V and 3 from J, leaving 4 bases between them. The CDR3 covers 13 residues. The CDR3 here is CASSLSDTGELFF. DNA of the CDR3: TGTGCCAGCAGCTTATCGGACACCGGGGAGCTGTTTTTT.

V gene TRBV6-1 combines with J gene TRBJ1-1, with D maybe TRBD1 (5 bases). Trimming shortened V by 8 bases and J by 5 bases, and 18 bases separated the two germline ends. The length of the CDR3 is 14 residues. The germline gives CDR1 MNHNS, CDR2 SASEGT. This CDR3 is CASETQGSGTEAFF. The CDR3 nucleotides read TGTGCCAGCGAGACGCAGGGAAGTGGAACTGAAGCTTTCTTT.

The gene calls are TRBV13 and TRBJ1-2, with D perhaps matching TRBD1 (6 bases). Germline V gives CDR1 PRHDT, CDR2 FYEKMQ (reference sequence). V was pared by 5 bases and J by 10 bases, with 17 bases between. The CDR3 totals 13 residues. CDR3 DNA sequence: TGTGCCAGCAGCGACGACAGCGGGGGCCACTACACCTTC. It codes for CASSDDSGGHYTF.

The rearrangement joins TRBV20-1 to TRBJ1-2; D is unresolved. This CDR3 is 10 amino acids long. The V and J ends lost 3 bases and 8 bases respectively, with 7 bases between them. The germline gives CDR1 DFQATT, CDR2 SNEGSKA (reference sequence). This CDR3 reads CSARGGGYTF. The DNA for the CDR3 is TGCAGTGCTAGGGGAGGCGGCTACACCTTC.

The rearrangement uses TRBV7-2 and TRBJ2-7; D not resolved. This CDR3 comprises 13 residues. Trimming took 3 bases from V and 2 from J, leaving 8 bases between them. Germline V gives CDR1 SGHTA, CDR2 FQGNSA. CDR3 sequence: CASSLSVPYEQYF. DNA of the CDR3: TGTGCCAGCAGCTTGTCCGTCCCCTACGAGCAGTACTTC.

The chain is built from TRBV6-1 and TRBJ2-1; tentatively, D is TRBD2 (6 bases). Trimming removed 4 bases from V and 15 bases from J, with 19 bases in between. This CDR3 spans 13 amino acids. Germline assignment: CDR1 MNHNS and CDR2 SASEGT. For the CDR3, the DNA is TGTGCCAGCAGTGGGCAAGGGGACGGGGGTAGGTTCTTC. The encoded protein is CASSGQGDGGRFF.

The CDR3 region is CASSSLAGGDNEQFF. The CDR3 DNA sequence: TGCGCCAGCAGCTCCCTAGCGGGGGGTGACAATGAGCAGTTCTTC. This chain uses TRBV5-1 with TRBJ2-1, with 11 bases fitting TRBD2. Trimming cost V 3 bases and J 5 bases; bases outside gene matches: 4. This CDR3 comprises 15 residues. Germline lookup yields CDR1 SGHRS and CDR2 YFSETQ.

The CDR3 DNA follows: TGTGCCAGCAGTAACGAGGTGAACACTGAAGCTTTCTTT. It translates to CASSNEVNTEAFF. This chain connects TRBV2 to TRBJ1-1; D gene uncertain. Germline CDR1 SNHLY, CDR2 FYNNEI. The CDR3 is 13 amino acids. The V end was cut by 5 bases, the J end by 0 bases, with 7 bases between.

Here the CDR3 reads CAWRTGGEAFF. The DNA for the CDR3 is TGTGCCTGGAGGACAGGGGGAGAAGCTTTCTTT. The chain combines TRBV30 with TRBJ1-1; TRBD1 aligns across 9 bases. The J segment lost 8 bases and the V segment lost 3 bases, leaving 1 base of the junction unmatched. The CDR3 contains 11 residues. Per germline, CDR1 GTSNPN and CDR2 SVGIG (reference sequence).

The V gene is TRBV15, the J gene TRBJ2-6, with D hard to call. Per the germline V gene, CDR1 is LNHNV and CDR2 is YYDKDF (reference sequence). The V and J ends lost 3 bases and 0 bases respectively, with 6 bases between them. The CDR3 has 15 residues. This chain's CDR3 is CATSRQVSGANVLTF. The DNA for the CDR3 is TGTGCCACCAGCAGGCAGGTCTCTGGGGCCAACGTCCTGACTTTC.

The rearrangement uses TRBV5-4 and TRBJ2-3, with TRBD2 matching 11 bases. This CDR3 region has 15 residues. V lost 4 bases, J lost 11 bases, and 12 bases stayed unmatched. Per germline, CDR1 SGHNT and CDR2 YYREEE (reference sequence). Written as DNA, the CDR3 is TGTGCCAGCAGCGGCGGGACTAGCGGACCTAAGGGGCAGTATTTT. Translation: CASSGGTSGPKGQYF.

The chain uses TRBV18 and TRBJ2-3; TRBD2 matches at 8 bases. Trimming cost V 8 bases and J 2 bases; bases outside gene matches: 3. Germline loops: CDR1 KGHSH, CDR2 LQKENI. The CDR3 extends over 13 amino acids. The CDR3: CASTRGATDTQYF. The CDR3, as DNA: TGTGCCAGCACGCGGGGGGCCACAGATACGCAGTATTTT.

The chain links TRBV7-2 to TRBJ2-3, with D possibly being TRBD2 (6 bases). This CDR3 is 15 amino acids long. V gave up 7 bases and J gave up 0 bases, with 14 bases separating them. The germline gives CDR1 SGHTA, CDR2 FQGNSA. Here the CDR3 DNA reads TGTGCCAGCACCTCCGCGGGGAGTAGCACAGATACGCAGTATTTT. Translating gives CASTSAGSSTDTQYF.

This clone came up once. The V and J genes are TRBV10-3 and TRBJ2-2; D gene uncertain. CDR1 and CDR2 (germline): ENHRY, SYGVKD. V lost 3 bases and J lost 0, with 5 bases in between. The CDR3 length is 14 residues. The CDR3 DNA reads as TGTGCCATCAGTGAAACAGCGAACACCGGGGAGCTGTTTTTT. It codes for CAISETANTGELFF.

The chain joins TRBV15 to TRBJ1-2; perhaps TRBD1 as D (5 bases). Germline V gene data show CDR1 as LNHNV and CDR2 as YYDKDF (reference sequence). The CDR3 totals 14 residues. V lost 0 bases to trimming and J lost 8 bases, with 13 bases between them. The DNA for the CDR3 is TGTGCCACCAGCAGAGATAATAGGGGTAACGGCTACACCTTC. Its translation: CATSRDNRGNGYTF.

This chain links TRBV19 with TRBJ1-2, with D hard to call. There are 12 residues in the CDR3. V was pared by 8 bases and J by 2 bases, with 9 bases between. Germline CDR1 and CDR2: LNHDA and SQIVND (reference sequence). CDR3 region: CASGLLNYGYTF. In DNA, the CDR3 is TGTGCCAGTGGACTCCTGAACTATGGCTACACCTTC.